One and the same sample provided the 25 T cell receptor beta chains below, sequenced in a study of T cell changes during pregnancy in multiple sclerosis. The protocol was immunoSEQ multiplex PCR, while the TCRdb copy is restricted to in-frame clones and leaves out a portion. The sample lists tens of thousands of clones; around 92% were seen once. This material consisted of peripheral blood, taken in the third trimester of pregnancy. These receptors originate from a female donor in good health, enrolled as a control in a pregnancy study.

V and J are TRBV28 and TRBJ2-1, with 9 bases fitting TRBD1. The V and J ends lost 6 bases and 10 bases, in that order; junction bases with no gene match: 1. The CDR3 has 11 amino acids. Germline V lookup: CDR1 MDHEN, CDR2 SYDVKM. This CDR3 reads CASRGTGEQFF. The CDR3 DNA reads as TGTGCCAGCAGGGGGACAGGGGAGCAGTTCTTC.

The chain employs TRBV5-6 and TRBJ2-3; TRBD2 agrees at 11 bases. After removal of 2 bases from V and 4 bases from J, the junction contained 3 bases not matched to a gene. The CDR3 runs to 15 residues. Germline V CDR1 and CDR2: SGHDT, YYEEEE. The CDR3 bases are TGTGCCAGCAGCTTACTAGCGGGAGCGGCAGATACGCAGTATTTT. Its translation is CASSLLAGAADTQYF.

The V gene is TRBV19, the J gene TRBJ1-5, with TRBD1 identical over 10 bases. The germline V gene encodes CDR1 LNHDA and CDR2 SQIVND (reference sequence). J gave up 7 bases and V 9 bases, and 3 bases lay outside the gene matches. The CDR3 is made up of 12 amino acids. The CDR3 loop is CASRDRGQPQHF. The CDR3 nucleotides read TGTGCCAGCCGGGACAGGGGACAGCCCCAGCATTTT.

Note on this clone: The identical CDR3 is also encoded by other nucleotide sequences in the sample. The V and J genes are TRBV7-2 and TRBJ2-1; 9 nucleotides agree with TRBD2. The CDR3 has 14 residues. Germline lookup yields CDR1 SGHTA and CDR2 FQGNSA. J gave up 7 bases and V 3 bases, and 4 bases lay outside the gene matches. CDR3 DNA sequence: TGTGCCAGCAGCTTGGGGCTAGCGGGAAATGAGCAGTTCTTC. This codes for CASSLGLAGNEQFF.

This sequence joins TRBV28 and TRBJ2-1; 9 nucleotides agree with TRBD2. This CDR3 region has 17 residues. J lost 1 base, V lost 3 bases, and 7 bases had no gene match. Germline V gene sequence: CDR1 MDHEN, CDR2 SYDVKM. Written as DNA, the CDR3 is TGTGCCAGCAGTTTCCTTATGCGGGGGGGTTCCTACAATGAGCAGTTCTTC. Translated, it gives CASSFLMRGGSYNEQFF.

The chain links TRBV27 to TRBJ2-1, with TRBD2 identical over 11 bases. Germline-derived CDR1 and CDR2 are MNHEY and SMNVEV (reference sequence). The CDR3 is 18 residues long. The V gene end was trimmed by 5 bases and the J gene end by 8 bases; junction bases not matched to a gene: 17. CDR3 in amino acids: CASSIASGGSRGGHEQFF. DNA for the CDR3: TGTGCCAGCAGTATCGCTAGCGGGGGGAGCCGGGGTGGCCATGAGCAGTTCTTC.

The chain carries TRBV4-3 and TRBJ1-4, with D possibly being TRBD1 (6 bases). The V end was cut by 4 bases, the J end by 3 bases, with 21 bases between. Germline V gene lookup returns CDR1 LGHNA and CDR2 YSLEER. There are 18 residues in the CDR3. In nucleotides, the CDR3 is TGCGCCAGCAGCCCCCAGGCCACACAGGGATTCGCTAATGAAAAACTGTTTTTT. Translation: CASSPQATQGFANEKLFF.

This clone has just one count. The chain carries TRBV2 and TRBJ2-3; D perhaps matches TRBD1 (6 bases). The ends were cut back, 5 bases at V and 2 bases at J, with 14 bases in the middle. Germline values: CDR1 SNHLY, CDR2 FYNNEI. CDR3 size: 15 residues. For the CDR3, the DNA is TGTGCCAGCAGTCCACAGGGATATGACACAGATACGCAGTATTTT. This sequence encodes CASSPQGYDTDTQYF.

This clone was counted once. This chain links TRBV19 with TRBJ2-1, with a tentative D call TRBD1 (6 bases). CDR3 length: 15 residues. Trimming left V 4 bases short and J 0 bases short, with 10 bases between. The germline gives CDR1 LNHDA, CDR2 SQIVND (reference sequence). The CDR3, as DNA: TGTGCCAGTAGTACCGACAGGAGCTCCTACAATGAGCAGTTCTTC. Protein sequence: CASSTDRSSYNEQFF.

This clone has a handful of counts. The chain employs TRBV19 and TRBJ1-2; 9 bases match TRBD1. The CDR3 consists of 14 residues. The germline gives CDR1 LNHDA, CDR2 SQIVND (reference sequence). J gave up 4 bases and V 5 bases, and 5 bases lay outside the gene matches. The CDR3 DNA follows: TGTGCCAGTAGTGGGACAGGGCTGGGCTATGGCTACACCTTC. The encoded protein is CASSGTGLGYGYTF.

The chain joins TRBV11-2 to TRBJ2-1; weak D call: TRBD1 (5 bases). The CDR3 has 13 amino acids. The V end lost 3 bases, the J end lost 4 bases, and 7 bases lay between the germline ends. In germline, CDR1 is SGHAT, CDR2 FQNNGV. CDR3 sequence (DNA): TGTGCCAGCAGCTTCGACAGTTACAATGAGCAGTTCTTC. Residues: CASSFDSYNEQFF.

V is TRBV13 and J is TRBJ2-1; 10 bases are shared with TRBD2. V lost 4 bases and J lost 3; bases outside the gene matches: 3. There are 15 residues in the CDR3. CDR1 is PRHDT and CDR2 is FYEKMQ in the germline V gene (reference sequence). CDR3 region: CASSYGTSVYNEQFF. The DNA for the CDR3 is TGTGCCAGCAGCTACGGGACTAGCGTCTACAATGAGCAGTTCTTC. The complete variable domain, with remaining parts taken from reference TRBV13 and TRBJ2-1, reads AAGVIQSPRHLIKEKRETATLKCYPIPRHDTVYWYQQGPGQDPQFLISFYEKMQSDKGSIPDRFSAQQFSDYHSELNMSSLELGDSALYFCASSYGTSVYNEQFFGPGTRLTVL.

This CDR3 is CASSQDVTGEEKLFF. The CDR3 DNA follows: TGTGCCAGCAGCCAAGATGTGACAGGGGAAGAAAAACTGTTTTTT. The chain recombines TRBV4-2 with TRBJ1-4; 8 bases fit TRBD1. CDR3 size: 15 residues. The J segment lost 8 bases and the V segment lost 0 bases, leaving 5 bases of the junction unmatched. Germline V CDR1 and CDR2: LGHNA, YNFKEQ.

This chain joins TRBV29-1 and TRBJ2-5, with TRBD1 as a possible D gene (5 bases). V was pared by 3 bases and J by 3 bases, with 5 bases between. CDR1 and CDR2 (germline): SQVTM, ANQGSEA. This CDR3 spans 11 amino acids. In nucleotides, the CDR3 is TGCAGCGTTGACAGGGAAGAGACCCAGTACTTC. This translates into CSVDREETQYF. Complete variable domain (other parts from reference TRBV29-1 and TRBJ2-5): SAVISQKPSRDICQRGTSLTIQCQVDSQVTMMFWYRQQPGQSLTLIATANQGSEATYESGFVIDKFPISRPNLTFSTLTVSNMSPEDSSIYLCSVDREETQYFGPGTRLLVL.

The V gene is TRBV6-1, the J gene TRBJ2-5, with TRBD2 as a possible D gene (5 bases). The end of the DNA is better explained by TRBJ2-7, so the J call may be wrong. CDR3 length equals 15 residues. In germline, CDR1 is MNHNS, CDR2 SASEGT. The CDR3: CASSEASASSYEQYF. CDR3 sequence (DNA): TGTGCCAGCAGTGAAGCTAGCGCTAGCTCCTACGAGCAGTACTTC.

V gene TRBV10-3 combines with J gene TRBJ1-5; 7 bases line up with TRBD1. The CDR3 covers 16 residues. The V gene end was trimmed by 3 bases and the J gene end by 0 bases; junction bases not matched to a gene: 5. Germline CDR1 ENHRY, CDR2 SYGVKD. CDR3 sequence (DNA): TGTGCCATCAGTGATCCGGGACAGACTAGCAATCAGCCCCAGCATTTT. This sequence encodes CAISDPGQTSNQPQHF.

The rearrangement uses TRBV19 and TRBJ2-7; 7 bases are a match to TRBD1. Germline V CDR1 and CDR2: LNHDA, SQIVND (reference sequence). The CDR3 is 16 residues long. V trimming: 3 bases; J trimming: 2 bases; junction bases outside the gene matches: 10. The CDR3 here is CASSISPSGTAYEQYF. The DNA of the CDR3 is TGTGCCAGTAGTATTTCTCCATCCGGGACAGCCTACGAGCAGTACTTC.

The chain recombines TRBV19 with TRBJ1-1; D possibly corresponds to TRBD1 (6 bases). V was trimmed by 2 bases and J by 11 bases, leaving 12 bases between them. The CDR3 consists of 12 residues. CDR1 is LNHDA, CDR2 SQIVND, per germline (reference sequence). The CDR3 DNA reads as TGTGCCAGTAGTATAACAGGGAGTTATGCTTTCTTT. This gives the protein CASSITGSYAFF.

The V gene is TRBV7-9, the J gene TRBJ2-7; TRBD2 agrees at 7 bases. This CDR3 comprises 17 residues. Germline V CDR1 and CDR2: SEHNR, FQNEAQ (reference sequence). V lost 4 bases, J lost 2 bases, and 14 bases stayed unmatched. The CDR3 region is CASSYSRGGSLPYEQYF. CDR3 coding DNA: TGTGCCAGCAGCTACTCCCGAGGCGGGAGCCTTCCCTACGAGCAGTACTTC.

The count of this clone is one. This sequence joins TRBV7-2 and TRBJ1-6; D possibly corresponds to TRBD1 (5 bases). Germline assignment: CDR1 SGHTA and CDR2 FQGNSA. The ends were cut back, 5 bases at V and 0 bases at J, with 5 bases in the middle. This CDR3 has 14 residues. The CDR3 DNA sequence: TGTGCCAGCAGCGACAGCTCCTATAATTCACCCCTCCACTTT. Translating gives CASSDSSYNSPLHF. Filled out from reference TRBV7-2 and TRBJ1-6, the complete variable domain reads GAGVSQSPSNKVTEKGKDVELRCDPISGHTALYWYRQSLGQGLEFLIYFQGNSAPDKSGLPSDRFSAERTGGSVSTLTIQRTQQEDSAVYLCASSDSSYNSPLHFGNGTRLTVT.

This clone occurred a few times. The chain couples TRBV29-1 to TRBJ2-7, with TRBD2 matching over 9 bases. The CDR3 is 13 residues long. After removal of 7 bases from V and 7 bases from J, the junction contained 11 bases not matched to a gene. Looked up from germline, CDR1 is SQVTM and CDR2 is ANQGSEA. The DNA of the CDR3 is TGCAGCGCGGGGGCGGGGGGGCCGAAAGAGCAGTACTTC. Encoded protein: CSAGAGGPKEQYF.

This clone appeared once. The rearrangement uses TRBV4-2 and TRBJ2-7, with D possibly TRBD2 on 6 matching bases. Trimming left V 4 bases short and J 4 bases short, with 17 bases between. The CDR3 runs to 15 residues. CDR1 and CDR2 from the germline V gene are LGHNA and YNFKEQ. This chain's CDR3 is CASSRDSQALYEQYF. In nucleotides, the CDR3 is TGTGCCAGCAGCCGGGACTCCCAGGCCCTATACGAGCAGTACTTC.

The CDR3 DNA reads TGTGCCAGCGGACTAGCGGGTTCCTACGAGCAGTACTTC. Translated, it gives CASGLAGSYEQYF. This rearrangement joins TRBV28 to TRBJ2-7; 11 nucleotides match TRBD2. J gave up 1 base and V 8 bases, and 1 base lay outside the gene matches. Germline values: CDR1 MDHEN, CDR2 SYDVKM. The CDR3 has 13 amino acids.

V gene TRBV5-6 combines with J gene TRBJ2-3; 11 nucleotides agree with TRBD2. CDR1 SGHDT and CDR2 YYEEEE come from the germline V gene. V trimming: 4 bases; J trimming: 15 bases; junction bases outside the gene matches: 13. There are 14 residues in the CDR3. The CDR3 DNA follows: TGTGCCAGCAGCGCGCGGACTAGCGGGCCCACCGAATATTTT. Its translation is CASSARTSGPTEYF.

The chain has TRBV6-6 and TRBJ2-2, with 7 positions matching TRBD2. Germline V CDR1 and CDR2: MNHNY, SVGAGI (reference sequence). V was pared by 6 bases and J by 2 bases, with 9 bases of the junction left unmatched. This CDR3 has 16 residues. The CDR3 loop is CASSRLAAHNTGELFF. CDR3 sequence (DNA): TGTGCCAGCAGCCGACTAGCTGCCCATAACACCGGGGAGCTGTTTTTT.